Sequencing of this TCR beta chain was carried out in a study of T cell repertoires in cytomegalovirus infection. Study conclusions and caveats: HLA-C-restricted CMV clonotypes gave the most frequent clonotype in two of eight donors.

TCRdb ran MiXCR on the reads and lists one entry per CDR3 protein. The table includes approximately 730,000 distinct CDR3 sequences, around a third detected once. This CDR3 comprises 16 residues. V was clipped by 0 bases and J by 1 base, with 9 bases between them. From germline, CDR1 is MGHRA and CDR2 YSYEKL. As concerns this clonotype: The antigen remains undetermined.

The clonotype originates from a human donor in good health (CMV status not recorded). Some clones in this sample may be carry-over from other donors' samples. The input for sequencing was cultured PBMCs, taken from culture after CMV antigen stimulation. The chain combines TRBV4-1 with TRBJ2-2; D is uncertain. The CDR3 loop reads CASSQEWQLNTGELFF. The CDR3 region has the DNA TGCGCCAGCAGCCAAGAGTGGCAGCTGAACACCGGGGAGCTGTTTTTT.